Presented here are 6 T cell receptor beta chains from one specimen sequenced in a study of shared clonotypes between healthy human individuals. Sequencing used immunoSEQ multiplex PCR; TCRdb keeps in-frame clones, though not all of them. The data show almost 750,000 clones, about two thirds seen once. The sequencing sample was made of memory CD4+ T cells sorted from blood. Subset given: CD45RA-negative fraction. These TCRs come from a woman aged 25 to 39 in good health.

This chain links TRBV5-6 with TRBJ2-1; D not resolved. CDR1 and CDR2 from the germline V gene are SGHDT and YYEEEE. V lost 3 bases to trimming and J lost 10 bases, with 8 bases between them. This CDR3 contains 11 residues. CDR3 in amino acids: CASSSGPEQFF. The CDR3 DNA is TGTGCCAGCAGCTCAGGACCGGAGCAGTTCTTC.

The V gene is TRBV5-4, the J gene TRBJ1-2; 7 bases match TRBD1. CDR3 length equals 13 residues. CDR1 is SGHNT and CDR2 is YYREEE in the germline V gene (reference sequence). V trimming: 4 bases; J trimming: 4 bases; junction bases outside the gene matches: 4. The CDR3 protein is CASSLGGAYGYTF. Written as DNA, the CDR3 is TGTGCCAGCAGCCTAGGGGGCGCCTATGGCTACACCTTC.

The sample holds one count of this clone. The CDR3 nucleotides are TGTGCCAGCAGCCCGGACCTAGCGGGACGGGGAGATACGCAGTATTTT. Its translation is CASSPDLAGRGDTQYF. V usage is TRBV5-4 and J usage is TRBJ2-3; 9 bases are a match to TRBD2. Germline V gene lookup returns CDR1 SGHNT and CDR2 YYREEE (reference sequence). Unmatched junction bases numbered 11, after V lost 4 bases and J lost 5 bases. CDR3 length: 16 residues.

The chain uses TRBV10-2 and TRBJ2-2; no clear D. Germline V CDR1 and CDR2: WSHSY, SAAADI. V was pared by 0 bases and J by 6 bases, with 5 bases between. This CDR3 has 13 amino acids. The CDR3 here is CASSESGPGELFF. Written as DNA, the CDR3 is TGCGCCAGCAGTGAGTCGGGTCCCGGGGAGCTGTTTTTT.

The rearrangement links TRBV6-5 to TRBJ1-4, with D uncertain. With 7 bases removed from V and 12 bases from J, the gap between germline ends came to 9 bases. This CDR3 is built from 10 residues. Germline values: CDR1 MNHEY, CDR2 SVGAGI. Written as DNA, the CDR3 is TGTGCCAGCAACCGGTTAGAACTGTTTTTT. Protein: CASNRLELFF.

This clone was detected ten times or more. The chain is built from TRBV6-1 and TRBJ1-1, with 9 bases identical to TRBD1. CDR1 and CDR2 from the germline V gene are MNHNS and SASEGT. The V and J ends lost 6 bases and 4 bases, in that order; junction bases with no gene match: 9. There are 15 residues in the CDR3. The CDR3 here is CASRPRQGEATEAFF. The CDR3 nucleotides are TGTGCCAGCAGACCCAGACAGGGGGAGGCCACTGAAGCTTTCTTT.